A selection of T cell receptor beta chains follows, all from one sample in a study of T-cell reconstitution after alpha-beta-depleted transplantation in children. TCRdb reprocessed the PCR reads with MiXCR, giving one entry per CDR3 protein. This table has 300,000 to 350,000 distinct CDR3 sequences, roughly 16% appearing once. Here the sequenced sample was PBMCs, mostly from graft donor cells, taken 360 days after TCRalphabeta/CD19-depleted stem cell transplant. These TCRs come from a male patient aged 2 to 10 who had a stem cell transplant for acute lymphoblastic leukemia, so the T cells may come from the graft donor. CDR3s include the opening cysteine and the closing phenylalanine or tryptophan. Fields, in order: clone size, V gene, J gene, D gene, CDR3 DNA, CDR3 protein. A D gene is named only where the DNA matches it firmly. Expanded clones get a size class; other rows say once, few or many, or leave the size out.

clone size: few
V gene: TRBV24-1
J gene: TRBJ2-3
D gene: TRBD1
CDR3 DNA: TGTGCCACCAGTGATTTCGGACAGGGCCGCACAGATACGCAGTATTTT
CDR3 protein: CATSDFGQGRTDTQYF

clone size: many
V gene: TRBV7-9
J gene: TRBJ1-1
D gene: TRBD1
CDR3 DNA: TGTGCCAGCAGCCTGAGCGGACAGGGCTCGGCGAACACTGAAGCTTTCTTT
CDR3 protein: CASSLSGQGSANTEAFF

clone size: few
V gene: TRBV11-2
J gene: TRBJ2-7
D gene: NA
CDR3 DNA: TGTGCCAGCAGCTTAATAACAGGGAAAAACTACGAGCAGTACTTC
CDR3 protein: CASSLITGKNYEQYF

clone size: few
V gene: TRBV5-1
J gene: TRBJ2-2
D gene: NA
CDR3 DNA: TGCGCCACCACCAGAGGGGGGACGGGAGACGGGGAGCTGTTTTTT
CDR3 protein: CATTRGGTGDGELFF

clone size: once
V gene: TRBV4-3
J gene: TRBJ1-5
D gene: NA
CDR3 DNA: TGCGCCAGCAGCCAATACTGGACAGGCAATCAGCCCCAGCATTTT
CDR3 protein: CASSQYWTGNQPQHF

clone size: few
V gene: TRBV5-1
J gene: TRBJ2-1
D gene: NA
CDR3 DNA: TGCGCCAGCCGGACCAGGGCCGGAGTAAACTACAATGAGCAGTTCTTC
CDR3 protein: CASRTRAGVNYNEQFF

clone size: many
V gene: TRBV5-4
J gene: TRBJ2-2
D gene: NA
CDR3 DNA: TGTGCCAGCAGCGTTAGGGGCGGGACCGGGGAGCTGTTTTTT
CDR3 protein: CASSVRGGTGELFF

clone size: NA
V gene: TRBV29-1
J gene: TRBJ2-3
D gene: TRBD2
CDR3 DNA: TGCAGCGTTGATCCCAGACTAGCGGGAGTGCCAGATACGCAGTATTTT
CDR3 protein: CSVDPRLAGVPDTQYF

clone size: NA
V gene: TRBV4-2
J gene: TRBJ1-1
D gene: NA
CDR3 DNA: TGTGCCAGCAGCCCGACATACAGGTTGAACACTGAAGCTTTCTTT
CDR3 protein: CASSPTYRLNTEAFF

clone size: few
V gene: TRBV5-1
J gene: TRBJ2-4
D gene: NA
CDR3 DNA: TGCGCCAGCAGCTTGGGCGCAGGGACCAAAAACATTCAGTACTTC
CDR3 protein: CASSLGAGTKNIQYF

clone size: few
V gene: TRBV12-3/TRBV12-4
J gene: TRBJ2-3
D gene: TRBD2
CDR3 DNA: TGTGCCAGCAGCCCTACTAGCCGCGGGGGTACGCAGTATTTT
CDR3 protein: CASSPTSRGGTQYF

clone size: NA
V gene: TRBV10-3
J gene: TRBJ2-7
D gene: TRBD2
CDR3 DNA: TGTGCCATCAGTGGTGTGGCGGGAGGGCTCGGCGAGCAGTACTTC
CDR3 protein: CAISGVAGGLGEQYF

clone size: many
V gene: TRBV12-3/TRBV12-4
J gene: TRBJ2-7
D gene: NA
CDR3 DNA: TGTGCCAGCAGTTTACAGGCTATCTCCTACGAGCAGTACTTC
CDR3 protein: CASSLQAISYEQYF

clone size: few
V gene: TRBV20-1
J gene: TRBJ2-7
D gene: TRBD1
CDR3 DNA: TGCAGTGCTATTCGTCCGGGACAGAGAACTTACGAGCAGTACTTC
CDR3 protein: CSAIRPGQRTYEQYF

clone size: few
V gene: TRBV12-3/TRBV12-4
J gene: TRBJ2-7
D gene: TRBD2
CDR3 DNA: TGTGCCAGCACCCTGGGGGGGTCCACCTACGAGCAGTACTTC
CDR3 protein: CASTLGGSTYEQYF

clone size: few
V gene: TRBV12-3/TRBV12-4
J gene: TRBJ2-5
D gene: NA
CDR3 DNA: TGTGCCAGCAGCCACGGACAGCCCCAGTACTTC
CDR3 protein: CASSHGQPQYF

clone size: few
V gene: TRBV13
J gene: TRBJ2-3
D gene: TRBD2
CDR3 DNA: TGTGCCAGCAGCTTAGAGGCTAGCGGGGGGCCGAATACGCAGTATTTT
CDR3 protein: CASSLEASGGPNTQYF

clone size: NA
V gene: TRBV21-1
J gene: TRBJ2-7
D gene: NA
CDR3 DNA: TGTGCCAGCAGCAAAGTAACTATCTGTGGCGGGAAGGAGGGGTACGAGCAGTACTTC
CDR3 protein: CASSKVTICGGKEGYEQYF

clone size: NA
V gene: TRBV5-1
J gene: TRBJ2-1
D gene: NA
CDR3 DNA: TGCGCCAGCAGCTTGGTGGGACAACCGGGACTCTACCGCGATGAGCAGTTCTTC
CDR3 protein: CASSLVGQPGLYRDEQFF

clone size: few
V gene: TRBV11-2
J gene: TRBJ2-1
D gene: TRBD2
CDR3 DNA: TGTGCCAGCAGTCTTCGACTAGCGGTTCACAATGAGCAGTTCTTC
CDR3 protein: CASSLRLAVHNEQFF

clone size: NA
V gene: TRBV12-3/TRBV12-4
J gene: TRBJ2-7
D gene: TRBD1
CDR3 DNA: TGTGCCAGCAGTTTATCCTGGACAGGCCCAAGCTCCTACGAGCAGTACTTC
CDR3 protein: CASSLSWTGPSSYEQYF